The T cell receptor beta chain under discussion was sequenced for a study of blood T cell repertoires in COVID-19. As for the study in general: Samples of COVID-19 (acute and convalescent) were obtained from the United States, Italy and Spain. Nucleic acid was either cDNA or gDNA, and it came from T cells, B-cell-depleted T cells, or PBMCs.

Losses at the gene ends were 1 base for V and 8 bases for J; bases not matched to a gene: 7. The CDR3 is made up of 15 amino acids. Germline CDR1 is MNHNS and CDR2 is SASEGT. Sequenced by immunoSEQ multiplex PCR; TCRdb stores in-frame clones only, minus some. Found here are 150,000 to 200,000 clones, around 86% of them singletons; the top ten hold around 6.5%. The specimen sequenced was peripheral blood. The sequence derives from a woman of 80 years or more in a cohort sampled during active or convalescent COVID-19. The chain employs TRBV6-1 and TRBJ2-7, with 11 positions matching TRBD1. DNA of the CDR3: TGTGCCAGCAGTGAAGTTGGGACAGGGGGTCAAAAGCAGTACGTC. The encoded protein is CASSEVGTGGQKQYV.